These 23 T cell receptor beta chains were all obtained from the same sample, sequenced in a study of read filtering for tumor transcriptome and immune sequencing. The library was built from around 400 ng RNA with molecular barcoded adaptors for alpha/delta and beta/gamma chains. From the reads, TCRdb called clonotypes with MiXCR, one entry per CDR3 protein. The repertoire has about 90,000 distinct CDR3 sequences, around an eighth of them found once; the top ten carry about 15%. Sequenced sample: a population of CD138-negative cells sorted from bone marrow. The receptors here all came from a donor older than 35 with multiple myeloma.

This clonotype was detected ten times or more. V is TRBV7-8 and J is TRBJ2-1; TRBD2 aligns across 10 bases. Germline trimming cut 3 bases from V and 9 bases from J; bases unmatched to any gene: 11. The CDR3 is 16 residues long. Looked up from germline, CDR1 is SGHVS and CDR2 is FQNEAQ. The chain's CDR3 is CASSLGAVAGGAEQFF. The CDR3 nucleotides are TGTGCCAGCAGCTTGGGGGCGGTAGCGGGAGGTGCTGAGCAGTTCTTC.

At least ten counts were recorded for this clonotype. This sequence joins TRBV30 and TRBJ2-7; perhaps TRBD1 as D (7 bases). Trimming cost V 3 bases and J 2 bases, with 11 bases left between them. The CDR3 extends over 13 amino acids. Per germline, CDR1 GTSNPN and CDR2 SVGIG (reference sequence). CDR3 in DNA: TGTGCCTGGAGGCGGGACAGCACCTACGAGCAGTACTTC. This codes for CAWRRDSTYEQYF.

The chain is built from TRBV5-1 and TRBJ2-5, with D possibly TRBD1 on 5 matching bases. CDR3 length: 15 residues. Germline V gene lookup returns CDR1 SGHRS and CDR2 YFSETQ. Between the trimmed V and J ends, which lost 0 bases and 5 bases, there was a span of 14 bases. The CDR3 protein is CASSLGQSLGETQYF. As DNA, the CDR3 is TGCGCCAGCAGCTTGGGACAGTCCTTAGGGGAGACCCAGTACTTC.

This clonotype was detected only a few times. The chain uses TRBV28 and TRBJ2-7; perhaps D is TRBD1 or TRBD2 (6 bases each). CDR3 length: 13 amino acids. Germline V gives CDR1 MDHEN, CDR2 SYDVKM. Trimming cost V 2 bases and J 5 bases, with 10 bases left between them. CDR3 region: CASSLNRGHEQYF. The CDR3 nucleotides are TGTGCCAGCAGTTTAAATCGGGGGCACGAGCAGTACTTC.

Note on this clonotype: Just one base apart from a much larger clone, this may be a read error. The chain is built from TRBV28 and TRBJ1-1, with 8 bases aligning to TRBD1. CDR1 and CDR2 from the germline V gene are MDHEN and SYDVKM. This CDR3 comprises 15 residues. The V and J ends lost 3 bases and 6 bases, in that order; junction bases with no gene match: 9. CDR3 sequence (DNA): TGTGCCAGCAGTTTCCTAGGACAGGGAACTCCTGAAGCTTTCTTT. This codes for CASSFLGQGTPEAFF.

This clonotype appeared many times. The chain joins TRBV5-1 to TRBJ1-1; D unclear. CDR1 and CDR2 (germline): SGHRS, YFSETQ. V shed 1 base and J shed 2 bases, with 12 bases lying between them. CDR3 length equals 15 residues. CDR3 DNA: TGCGCCAGCAGCTTGACGAGGGTTGGAAACACTGAAGCTTTCTTT. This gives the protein CASSLTRVGNTEAFF.

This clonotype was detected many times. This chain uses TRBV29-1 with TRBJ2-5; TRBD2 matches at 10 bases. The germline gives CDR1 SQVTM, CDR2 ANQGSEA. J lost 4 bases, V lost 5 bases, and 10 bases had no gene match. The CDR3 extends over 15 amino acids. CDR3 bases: TGCAGCGTTCGTCTAGCGGGAGCACGGGGAGAGACCCAGTACTTC. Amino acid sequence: CSVRLAGARGETQYF.

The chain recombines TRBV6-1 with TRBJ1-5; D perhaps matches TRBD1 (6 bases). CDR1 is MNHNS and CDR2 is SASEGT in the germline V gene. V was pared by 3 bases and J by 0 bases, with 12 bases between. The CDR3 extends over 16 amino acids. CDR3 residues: CASSEWRDTSNQPQHF. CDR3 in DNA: TGTGCCAGCAGTGAGTGGCGGGACACTAGCAATCAGCCCCAGCATTTT.

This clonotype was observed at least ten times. CDR3 coding DNA: TGCGCCAGCAGCTTAGGGAGCTCCTACAATGAGCAGTTCTTC. Translated, it gives CASSLGSSYNEQFF. The chain is built from TRBV5-1 and TRBJ2-1; weak D call: TRBD2 (5 bases). CDR1 is SGHRS, CDR2 YFSETQ, per germline. The CDR3 runs 14 residues. Trimming shortened V by 2 bases and J by 0 bases, and 6 bases separated the two germline ends.

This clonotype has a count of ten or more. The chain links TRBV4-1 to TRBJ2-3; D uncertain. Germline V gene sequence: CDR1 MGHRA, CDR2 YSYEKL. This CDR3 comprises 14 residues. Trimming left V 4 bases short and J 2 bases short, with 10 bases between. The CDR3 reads CASSPHTYTDTQYF. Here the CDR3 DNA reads TGCGCCAGCAGCCCGCACACCTACACAGATACGCAGTATTTT.

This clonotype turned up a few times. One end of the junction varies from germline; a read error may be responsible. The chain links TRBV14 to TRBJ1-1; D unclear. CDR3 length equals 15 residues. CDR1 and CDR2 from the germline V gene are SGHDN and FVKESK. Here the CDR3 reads CASSQDLTLSRVALF. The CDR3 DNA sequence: TGTGCCAGCAGCCAAGATTTGACTCTATCAAGGGTAGCTTTATTT.

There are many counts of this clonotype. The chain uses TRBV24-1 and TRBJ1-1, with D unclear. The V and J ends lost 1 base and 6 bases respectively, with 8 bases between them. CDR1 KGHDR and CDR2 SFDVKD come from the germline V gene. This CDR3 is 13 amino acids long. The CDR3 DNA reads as TGTGCCACCAGTGATTTTCGCAACTCTGAAGCTTTCTTT. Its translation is CATSDFRNSEAFF.

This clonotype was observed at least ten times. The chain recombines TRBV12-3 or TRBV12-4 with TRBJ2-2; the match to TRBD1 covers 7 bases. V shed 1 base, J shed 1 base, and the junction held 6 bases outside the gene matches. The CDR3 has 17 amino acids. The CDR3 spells CASSLGGQILNTGELFF. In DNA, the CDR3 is TGTGCCAGCAGTTTAGGGGGACAGATTTTGAACACCGGGGAGCTGTTTTTT.

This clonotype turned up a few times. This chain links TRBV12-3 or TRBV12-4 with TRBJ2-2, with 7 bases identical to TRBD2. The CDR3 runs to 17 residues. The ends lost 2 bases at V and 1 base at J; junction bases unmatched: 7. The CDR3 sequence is CASSLWGGTGNTGELFF. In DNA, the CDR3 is TGTGCCAGCAGTTTATGGGGAGGGACCGGGAACACCGGGGAGCTGTTTTTT.

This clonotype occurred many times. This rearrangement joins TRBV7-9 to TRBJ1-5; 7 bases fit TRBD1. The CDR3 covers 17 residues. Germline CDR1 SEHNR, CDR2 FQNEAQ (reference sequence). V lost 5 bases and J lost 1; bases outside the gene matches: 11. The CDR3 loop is CASSLGDDRASNQPQHF. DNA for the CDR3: TGTGCCAGCAGCCTAGGCGATGACAGGGCCAGCAATCAGCCCCAGCATTTT.

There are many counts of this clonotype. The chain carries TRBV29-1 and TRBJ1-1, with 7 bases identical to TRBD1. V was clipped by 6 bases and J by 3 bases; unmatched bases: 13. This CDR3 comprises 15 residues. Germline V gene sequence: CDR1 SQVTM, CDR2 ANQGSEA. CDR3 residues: CSVGRGRGGDTEAFF. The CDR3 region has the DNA TGCAGCGTGGGGAGGGGGCGCGGAGGGGACACTGAAGCTTTCTTT.

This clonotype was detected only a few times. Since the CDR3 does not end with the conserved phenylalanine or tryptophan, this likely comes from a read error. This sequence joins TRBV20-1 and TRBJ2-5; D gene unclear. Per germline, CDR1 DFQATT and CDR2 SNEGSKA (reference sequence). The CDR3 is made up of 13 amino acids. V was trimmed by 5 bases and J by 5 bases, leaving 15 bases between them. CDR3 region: CSAHTRPEETQYL. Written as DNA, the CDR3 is TGCAGTGCTCACACGAGACCTGAGGAGACCCAGTACCTC.

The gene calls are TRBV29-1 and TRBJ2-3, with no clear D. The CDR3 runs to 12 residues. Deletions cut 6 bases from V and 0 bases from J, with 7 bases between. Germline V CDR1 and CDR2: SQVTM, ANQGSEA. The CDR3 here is CSVSESTDTQYF. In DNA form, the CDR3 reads TGCAGCGTCAGCGAAAGCACAGATACGCAGTATTTT.

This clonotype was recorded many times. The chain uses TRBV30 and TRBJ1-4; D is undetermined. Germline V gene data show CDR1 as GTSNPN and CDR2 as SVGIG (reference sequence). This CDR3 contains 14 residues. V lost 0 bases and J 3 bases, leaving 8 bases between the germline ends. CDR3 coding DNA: TGTGCCTGGAGTGTTGGGCTGGCTAATGAAAAACTGTTTTTT. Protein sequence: CAWSVGLANEKLFF.

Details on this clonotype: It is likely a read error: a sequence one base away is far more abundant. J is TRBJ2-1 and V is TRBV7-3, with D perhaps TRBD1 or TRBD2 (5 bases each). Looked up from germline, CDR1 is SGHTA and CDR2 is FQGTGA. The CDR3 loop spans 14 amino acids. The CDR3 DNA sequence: TGTGCCAGCAGCTTAGACGGGACCTACAGTGAGCAGTTCTTC. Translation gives CASSLDGTYSEQFF.

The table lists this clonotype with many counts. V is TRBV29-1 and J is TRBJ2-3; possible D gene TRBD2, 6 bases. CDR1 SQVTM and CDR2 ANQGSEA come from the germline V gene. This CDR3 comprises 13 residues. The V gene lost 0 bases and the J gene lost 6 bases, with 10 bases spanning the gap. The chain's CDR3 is CSVEEGGYDTQYF. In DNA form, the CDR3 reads TGCAGCGTTGAAGAGGGGGGATACGATACGCAGTATTTT.

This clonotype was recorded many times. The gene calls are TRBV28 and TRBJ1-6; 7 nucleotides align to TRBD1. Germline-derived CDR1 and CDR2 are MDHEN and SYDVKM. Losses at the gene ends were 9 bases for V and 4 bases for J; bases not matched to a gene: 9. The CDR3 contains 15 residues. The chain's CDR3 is CASRWTGQYNSPLHF. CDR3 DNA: TGTGCCAGTCGTTGGACAGGTCAATATAATTCACCCCTCCACTTT.

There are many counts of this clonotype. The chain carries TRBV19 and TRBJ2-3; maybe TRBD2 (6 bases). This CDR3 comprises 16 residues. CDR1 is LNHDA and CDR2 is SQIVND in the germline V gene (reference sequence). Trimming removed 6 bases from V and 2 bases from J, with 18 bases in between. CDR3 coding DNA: TGTGCCAGTAGCCGCCATGCGGCTAGCGACACAGATACGCAGTATTTT. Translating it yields CASSRHAASDTDTQYF.